Shown below are 22 T cell receptor beta chains from a single sample sequenced in a study of tumor-infiltrating T cells and Merkel cell polyomavirus. Study context: The T cells studied were KLL-specific CD8+ cells against Merkel polyomavirus.

All patients' tumors stained robustly positive for Merkel cell polyomavirus Large T antigen by immunohistochemistry. Measured with immunoSEQ multiplex PCR; TCRdb has only the in-frame clones, and not every one. The data hold about 2,100 clones, with roughly 98% observed a single time. Sequenced: lymph node tissue. Receptors were obtained from a man aged 70-80 years with Merkel cell carcinoma.

On this clone itself: One end of the junction varies from germline; a read error may be responsible. The chain joins TRBV11-2 to TRBJ1-1; D gene unclear. There are 12 residues in the CDR3. CDR1 SGHAT and CDR2 FQNNGV come from the germline V gene. CDR3 region: CANSLYFTEAFF. CDR3 DNA: TGTGCCAACAGCTTATACTTCACTGAAGCTTTCTTT.

V and J are TRBV27 and TRBJ2-3; D possibly corresponds to TRBD2 (6 bases). Germline loops: CDR1 MNHEY, CDR2 SMNVEV (reference sequence). The germline V and J ends were trimmed by 3 bases and 2 bases, with 18 bases remaining between them. This CDR3 is built from 17 residues. In DNA form, the CDR3 reads TGTGCCAGCAGTTTCTCCCCTTCGGGAGTATACACAGATACGCAGTATTTT. Its protein is CASSFSPSGVYTDTQYF.

The V gene is TRBV5-5, the J gene TRBJ1-2; D call uncertain. V was pared by 4 bases and J by 2 bases, with 6 bases between. Germline assignment: CDR1 SGHKS and CDR2 YYEKEE (reference sequence). The CDR3 is 12 amino acids. CDR3 in DNA: TGTGCCAGCAGCAGAGAAAACTATGGCTACACCTTC. The encoded protein is CASSRENYGYTF.

The chain has TRBV19 and TRBJ1-5; D gene ambiguous. The CDR3 has 14 amino acids. Germline assignment: CDR1 LNHDA and CDR2 SQIVND (reference sequence). With 7 bases removed from V and 0 bases from J, the gap between germline ends came to 10 bases. CDR3 in amino acids: CASTSVDSNQPQHF. Written as DNA, the CDR3 is TGTGCCAGTACATCAGTCGATAGCAATCAGCCCCAGCATTTT.

The rearrangement links TRBV7-2 to TRBJ2-5; perhaps TRBD2 as D (6 bases). CDR1 SGHTA and CDR2 FQGNSA come from the germline V gene. V lost 4 bases and J 4 bases, leaving 13 bases between the germline ends. This CDR3 spans 14 amino acids. The chain's CDR3 is CASSSMGGIETQYF. The CDR3 bases are TGTGCCAGCAGCTCAATGGGGGGAATAGAGACCCAGTACTTC. The entire variable domain, with the rest obtained from reference TRBV7-2 and TRBJ2-5, is as follows: GAGVSQSPSNKVTEKGKDVELRCDPISGHTALYWYRQSLGQGLEFLIYFQGNSAPDKSGLPSDRFSAERTGGSVSTLTIQRTQQEDSAVYLCASSSMGGIETQYFGPGTRLLVL.

The rearrangement uses TRBV19 and TRBJ2-1, with D possibly being TRBD2 (5 bases). This CDR3 contains 16 residues. The V gene lost 8 bases and the J gene lost 0 bases, with 17 bases spanning the gap. The germline V gene encodes CDR1 LNHDA and CDR2 SQIVND (reference sequence). CDR3 DNA: TGTGCCAGTGGACTGACTTACACAAACTCCTACAATGAGCAGTTCTTC. It yields the protein CASGLTYTNSYNEQFF.

This chain connects TRBV2 to TRBJ1-2; D remains ambiguous. Germline V gene lookup returns CDR1 SNHLY and CDR2 FYNNEI. The ends were cut back, 7 bases at V and 2 bases at J, with 8 bases in the middle. This CDR3 region has 12 residues. The CDR3 reads CASTDTNYGYTF. The DNA for the CDR3 is TGTGCCAGCACCGACACGAACTATGGCTACACCTTC.

The genes are TRBV18 and TRBJ1-1; tentative D call: TRBD1 (5 bases). CDR3 length: 16 amino acids. Germline CDR1 KGHSH, CDR2 LQKENI. V was shortened by 6 bases and J by 1 base, with 18 bases between the two germline ends. The CDR3 nucleotides read TGTGCCAGCTCCCTCACTTACGGCAGGGCGAACACTGAAGCTTTCTTT. It specifies CASSLTYGRANTEAFF.

V and J are TRBV14 and TRBJ2-2; D may be TRBD1 (6 bases). The germline V gene has CDR1 SGHDN and CDR2 FVKESK. V was cut by 6 bases and J by 0 bases, with 8 bases left in between. This CDR3 is 14 amino acids long. Written as DNA, the CDR3 is TGTGCCAGCAGTTGGACAGCGAACACCGGGGAGCTGTTTTTT. Translation: CASSWTANTGELFF.

The genes are TRBV19 and TRBJ2-3; 7 nucleotides line up with TRBD1. The V gene's germline CDR1 is LNHDA and CDR2 SQIVND (reference sequence). The CDR3 runs 15 residues. Trimming at V came to 5 bases and at J to 3 bases, leaving 8 bases not matched to a gene. Written as DNA, the CDR3 is TGTGCCAGTAGTCACAGGGGTCCCTTAACAGATACGCAGTATTTT. Translating it yields CASSHRGPLTDTQYF.

The CDR3 sequence: CASSSSTGINEQYV. CDR3 nucleotides: TGTGCCAGCAGCTCATCGACAGGGATCAACGAGCAGTACGTC. The chain employs TRBV13 and TRBJ2-7; TRBD1 matches at 7 bases. The germline V gene encodes CDR1 PRHDT and CDR2 FYEKMQ (reference sequence). With V trimmed by 4 bases and J by 5 bases, 8 bases remained unmatched. The CDR3 extends over 14 amino acids.

The chain is built from TRBV7-2 and TRBJ1-2; a weak D match, TRBD1 (5 bases). This CDR3 spans 13 amino acids. Looked up from germline, CDR1 is SGHTA and CDR2 is FQGNSA. V was clipped by 5 bases and J by 6 bases, with 13 bases between them. CDR3 sequence: CASSEDRFDGYTF. CDR3 nucleotides: TGTGCCAGCAGCGAAGACAGATTTGATGGCTACACCTTC.

The chain couples TRBV7-2 to TRBJ1-1; D not resolved. Trimming left V 4 bases short and J 0 bases short, with 6 bases between. The CDR3 has 13 residues. The germline V gene encodes CDR1 SGHTA and CDR2 FQGNSA. CDR3 bases: TGTGCCAGCAGCTCACTATTGAACACTGAAGCTTTCTTT. It translates to CASSSLLNTEAFF.

Points on this clone: A read error may account for a junction end that differs from germline. The CDR3 spells CASSLDVGGGPDF. DNA for the CDR3: TGTGCCAGCAGCTTAGATGTCGGGGGAGGGCCGGACTTC. The gene calls are TRBV11-3 and TRBJ1-2; tentatively, D is TRBD1 (5 bases). Germline V gives CDR1 SGHNT, CDR2 YENEEA. The CDR3 is 13 residues long. Full variable domain (outside the CDR3, taken from reference TRBV11-3 and TRBJ1-2): EAGVVQSPRYKIIEKKQPVAFWCNPISGHNTLYWYLQNLGQGPELLIRYENEEAVDDSQLPKDRFSAERLKGVDSTLKIQPAELGDSAVYLCASSLDVGGGPDFGSGTRLTVV.

The chain combines TRBV7-2 with TRBJ1-3; D may be TRBD1 (5 bases). V lost 3 bases, J lost 1 base, and 13 bases lay in between. CDR3 length equals 16 residues. CDR1 is SGHTA and CDR2 is FQGNSA in the germline V gene. The CDR3 region is CASSFNKGRSGNTIYF. In DNA, the CDR3 is TGTGCCAGCAGCTTCAATAAGGGGCGATCTGGAAACACCATATATTTT.

As for this clone: A junction end diverges from the germline sequence, so it may reflect a read error. V and J are TRBV10-3 and TRBJ2-5; D possibly corresponds to TRBD1 (6 bases). The germline gives CDR1 ENHRY, CDR2 SYGVKD. This CDR3 has 15 amino acids. This CDR3 is CTISRQGTLQETQYF. DNA of the CDR3: TGTACCATCAGTCGCCAGGGGACCCTCCAAGAGACCCAGTACTTC.

This chain connects TRBV7-3 to TRBJ2-1; 10 positions match TRBD2. V gave up 5 bases and J gave up 5 bases; unmatched junction bases: 15. CDR3 size: 18 residues. Germline CDR1 is SGHTA and CDR2 is FQGTGA. CDR3 region: CASSPRVGLAGDNNEQFF. DNA of the CDR3: TGTGCCAGCAGCCCTCGGGTGGGGCTAGCGGGAGATAACAATGAGCAGTTCTTC.

This chain links TRBV18 with TRBJ1-1, with D perhaps matching TRBD1 (6 bases). The germline V gene has CDR1 KGHSH and CDR2 LQKENI. Between the trimmed V and J ends, which lost 4 bases and 4 bases, there was a span of 7 bases. The CDR3 is 12 amino acids. CDR3 coding DNA: TGTGCCAGCTCACAAGGGGGCACTGAAGCTTTCTTT. This translates into CASSQGGTEAFF.

This chain connects TRBV10-3 to TRBJ2-5; 16 bases are a match to TRBD2. This CDR3 spans 16 amino acids. Germline CDR1 and CDR2: ENHRY and SYGVKD. With 8 bases clipped from V and 5 bases from J, the junction kept 8 bases outside the gene matches. CDR3 in amino acids: CAIPTGTSGRGETQYF. CDR3 in DNA: TGTGCCATCCCCACCGGGACTAGCGGGAGGGGGGAGACCCAGTACTTC.

This chain connects TRBV10-3 to TRBJ2-1; TRBD2 aligns across 7 bases. CDR1 ENHRY and CDR2 SYGVKD come from the germline V gene. This CDR3 comprises 11 residues. V dropped 9 bases and J dropped 10; count of bases not matched to a gene: 6. Here the CDR3 reads CAIGREVEQFF. CDR3 bases: TGTGCCATAGGGAGGGAGGTAGAGCAGTTCTTC.

This chain uses TRBV7-9 with TRBJ1-3, with unresolved D. Germline values: CDR1 SEHNR, CDR2 FQNEAQ (reference sequence). With 7 bases removed from V and 0 bases from J, the gap between germline ends came to 13 bases. There are 15 residues in the CDR3. This CDR3 is CASTRGDLSGNTIYF. CDR3 nucleotides: TGTGCCAGCACCCGAGGAGATCTCTCTGGAAACACCATATATTTT.

This chain connects TRBV5-1 to TRBJ2-1; 7 bases are a match to TRBD1. V was clipped by 5 bases and J by 0 bases; unmatched bases: 8. The CDR3 consists of 16 residues. Germline-derived CDR1 and CDR2 are SGHRS and YFSETQ. The CDR3 reads CASSIQTGSSYNEQFF. Here the CDR3 DNA reads TGCGCCAGCAGTATCCAGACAGGGAGCTCCTACAATGAGCAGTTCTTC.